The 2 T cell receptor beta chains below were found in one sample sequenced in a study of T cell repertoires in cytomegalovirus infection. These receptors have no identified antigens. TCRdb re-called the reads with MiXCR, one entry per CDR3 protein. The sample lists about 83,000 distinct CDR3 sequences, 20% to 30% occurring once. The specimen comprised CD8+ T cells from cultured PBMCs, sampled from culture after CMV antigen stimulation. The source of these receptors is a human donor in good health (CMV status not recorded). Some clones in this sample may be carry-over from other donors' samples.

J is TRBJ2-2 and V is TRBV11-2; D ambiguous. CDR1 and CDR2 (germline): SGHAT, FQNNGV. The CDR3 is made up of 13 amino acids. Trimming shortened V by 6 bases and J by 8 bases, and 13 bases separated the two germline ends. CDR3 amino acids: CASSQQFLGELFF. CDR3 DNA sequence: TGTGCCAGCAGTCAACAATTTCTGGGGGAGCTGTTTTTT. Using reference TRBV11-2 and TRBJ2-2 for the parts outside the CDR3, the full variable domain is EAGVAQSPRYKIIEKRQSVAFWCNPISGHATLYWYQQILGQGPKLLIQFQNNGVVDDSQLPKDRFSAERLKGVDSTLKIQPAKLEDSAVYLCASSQQFLGELFFGEGSRLTVL.

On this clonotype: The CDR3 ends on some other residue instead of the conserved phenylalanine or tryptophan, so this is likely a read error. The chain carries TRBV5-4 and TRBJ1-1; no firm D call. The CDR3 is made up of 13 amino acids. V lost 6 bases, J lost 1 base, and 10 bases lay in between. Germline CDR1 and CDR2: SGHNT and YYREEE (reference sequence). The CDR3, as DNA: TGTGCCAGCACCACTTGGGGGAACACTGAAGCTTTCTAT. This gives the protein CASTTWGNTEAFY.